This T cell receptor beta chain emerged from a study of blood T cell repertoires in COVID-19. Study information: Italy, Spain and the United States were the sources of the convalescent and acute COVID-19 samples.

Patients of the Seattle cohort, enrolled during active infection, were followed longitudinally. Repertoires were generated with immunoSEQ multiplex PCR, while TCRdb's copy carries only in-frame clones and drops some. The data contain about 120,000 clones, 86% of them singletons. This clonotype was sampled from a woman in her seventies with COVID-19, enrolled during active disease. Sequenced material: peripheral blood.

The CDR3 nucleotides read TGTGCCAGCAGCGACACTAGGCTCTCCTACAATGAGCAGTTCTTC. Protein: CASSDTRLSYNEQFF. V and J are TRBV9 and TRBJ2-1; D perhaps matches TRBD2 (5 bases). Per germline, CDR1 SGDLS and CDR2 YYNGEE. The CDR3 runs 15 residues. V lost 3 bases and J lost 0, with 10 bases in between.